Each of the 5 T cell receptor beta chains below was sequenced from the same sample in a study of blood T cell repertoires in COVID-19. The protocol was immunoSEQ multiplex PCR, while the TCRdb copy is restricted to in-frame clones and leaves out a portion. The sample contains some 230,000 clones, less than 90% of which appear only once. The sequencing input was peripheral blood. These TCRs come from a woman aged 60-75 years who had recovered from COVID-19.

V is TRBV7-2 and J is TRBJ2-7; D is perhaps TRBD1 (5 bases). Trimming cost V 7 bases and J 2 bases, with 15 bases left between them. Germline V gene data show CDR1 as SGHTA and CDR2 as FQGNSA. This CDR3 has 14 amino acids. The CDR3 sequence is CASIQAGRPYEQYF. The CDR3 coding sequence is TGTGCCAGCATCCAGGCAGGGCGCCCCTACGAGCAGTACTTC.

This chain links TRBV27 with TRBJ1-1, with 9 nucleotides matching TRBD1. J was trimmed by 4 bases and V by 4 bases; bases with no gene match: 7. This CDR3 has 15 residues. Germline V gene lookup returns CDR1 MNHEY and CDR2 SMNVEV (reference sequence). CDR3 bases: TGTGCCAGCAGTTCCCGGGGACAGGGCTTCACTGAAGCTTTCTTT. This gives the protein CASSSRGQGFTEAFF.

The CDR3 DNA sequence: TGTGCCAGCAGCTTGGGCTTAGCGGGGGAATTGGGGGAGCTGTTTTTT. Translated, it gives CASSLGLAGELGELFF. The chain carries TRBV5-4 and TRBJ2-2; 9 nucleotides match TRBD2. This CDR3 spans 16 amino acids. In germline, CDR1 is SGHNT, CDR2 YYREEE (reference sequence). The V gene end was trimmed by 0 bases and the J gene end by 8 bases; junction bases not matched to a gene: 8.

V and J are TRBV12-5 and TRBJ2-3, with 9 bases that match TRBD1. The CDR3 runs 16 residues. V trimming: 0 bases; J trimming: 4 bases; junction bases outside the gene matches: 5. CDR1 is LGHNT and CDR2 is FRNRAP in the germline V gene. Here the CDR3 DNA reads TGTGCTAGTGGTTTGGTGACAGGGGGTCGGGCAGATACGCAGTATTTT. Translation: CASGLVTGGRADTQYF.

This clone was observed a handful of times. This sequence joins TRBV5-4 and TRBJ2-1; 11 nucleotides align to TRBD2. Germline loops: CDR1 SGHNT, CDR2 YYREEE (reference sequence). V lost 1 base and J lost 6; bases outside the gene matches: 3. The CDR3 runs 15 residues. The chain's CDR3 is CASSLLTSGANEQFF. DNA of the CDR3: TGTGCCAGCAGCTTGCTGACTAGCGGGGCCAATGAGCAGTTCTTC. Using reference TRBV5-4 and TRBJ2-1 for the parts outside the CDR3, the full variable domain is ETGVTQSPTHLIKTRGQQVTLRCSSQSGHNTVSWYQQALGQGPQFIFQYYREEENGRGNFPPRFSGLQFPNYSSELNVNALELDDSALYLCASSLLTSGANEQFFGPGTRLTVL.